Presented here are 24 T cell receptor beta chains from one specimen sequenced in a study of T cell repertoires in cytomegalovirus infection (dated by TCRdb to the late 2010s). These TCRs are of unknown antigen specificity. The treatment or condition label on this specimen signifies: in vitro stimulation with specific CMV peptide epitopes to enrich CMV-specific T cells. Sequenced using an Illumina HiSeq 1500. The raw public reads went through TCRdb reprocessing: fastp at Q25, MiXCR clone calling, in-frame beta chains kept. Entries are consolidated by CDR3 protein sequence, retaining the most common genes and DNA. The sample table lists approximately 730,000 distinct CDR3 sequences, roughly a third of them with a count of one. About 20% of the sample belongs to the ten largest clones. The source material was cultured PBMCs, sampled from culture after CMV antigen stimulation. All receptors derive from a human donor in good health (CMV status not recorded). Some clones in this sample may be carry-over from other donors' samples.

About this clonotype: A read error may be the cause here, since a much bigger clone is one base away. The chain links TRBV7-2 to TRBJ1-5; tentatively, D is TRBD1 (5 bases). CDR3 length equals 14 residues. Germline-derived CDR1 and CDR2 are SGHTA and FQGNSA. CDR3 DNA: TGTGCCAGCAGTGAGCAGGGCAGCAATCAGCACCAGCATTTT. Translated, it gives CASSEQGSNQHQHF.

The chain combines TRBV10-3 with TRBJ1-1, with D uncertain. V shed 11 bases and J shed 5 bases, with 15 bases lying between them. The germline V gene encodes CDR1 ENHRY and CDR2 SYGVKD. The CDR3 is 12 amino acids. The CDR3 sequence: CAVGQWGTEAFF. CDR3 sequence (DNA): TGTGCCGTCGGTCAGTGGGGAACTGAAGCTTTCTTT.

This chain uses TRBV7-7 with TRBJ2-5, with D unclear. The germline V and J ends were trimmed by 1 base and 7 bases, with 10 bases remaining between them. This CDR3 region has 13 residues. Germline V gene data show CDR1 as SSHAT and CDR2 as FNYEAQ (reference sequence). CDR3 nucleotides: TGTGCCAGCAGCTTAGGAACCACTGGGACCCAGTACTTC. It translates to CASSLGTTGTQYF.

In its sample, this clonotype was seen once. A much more abundant neighbour one base away suggests this may be a read error. J is TRBJ2-7 and V is TRBV12-3 or TRBV12-4, with a possible D match to TRBD1 (6 bases). The CDR3 runs to 13 residues. V gave up 6 bases and J gave up 2 bases, with 11 bases separating them. CDR3 residues: CASSRQATYEQYF. The CDR3 bases are TGTGCCAGCAGCCGACAGGCCACCTACGAGCAGTACTTC.

This clonotype has just a few counts. This chain connects TRBV7-2 to TRBJ2-7; possible D gene TRBD1, 5 bases. Trimming shortened V by 5 bases and J by 6 bases, and 11 bases separated the two germline ends. The V gene's germline CDR1 is SGHTA and CDR2 FQGNSA. This CDR3 has 12 residues. CDR3 in DNA: TGTGCCAGCAGCGTCGACAGTCGCGAGCAGTACTTC. As protein: CASSVDSREQYF.

The genes are TRBV6-1 and TRBJ2-1, with a tentative D call TRBD2 (6 bases). The germline CDR1 and CDR2 sequences are MNHNS and SASEGT. The V and J ends lost 0 bases and 9 bases respectively, with 18 bases between them. This CDR3 is 16 amino acids long. The CDR3 nucleotides are TGTGCCAGCAGTGAAGCGTTGGACTATCAACTTCGTGAGCAGTTCTTC. Translated: CASSEALDYQLREQFF.

The gene calls are TRBV6-2 or TRBV6-3 and TRBJ2-6; no reliable D call. Trimming removed 6 bases from V and 5 bases from J, with 8 bases in between. The CDR3 spans 13 residues. Per germline, CDR1 MNHEY and CDR2 SVGEGT. In DNA form, the CDR3 reads TGTGCCAGCAGCCCACTTCGGGCCAACGTCCTGACTTTC. Translating gives CASSPLRANVLTF.

This clonotype was found many times. The V gene is TRBV28, the J gene TRBJ2-2; perhaps TRBD1 as D (6 bases). The germline V gene has CDR1 MDHEN and CDR2 SYDVKM. The CDR3 extends over 14 amino acids. Trimming took 3 bases from V and 4 from J, leaving 9 bases between them. The CDR3 bases are TGTGCCAGCAGTTTCACACAGGGCACCGGGGAGCTGTTTTTT. Its protein is CASSFTQGTGELFF.

At least ten counts were recorded for this clonotype. The rearrangement uses TRBV6-1 and TRBJ1-1, with 8 bases lining up with TRBD1. Germline V gene sequence: CDR1 MNHNS, CDR2 SASEGT. Losses at the gene ends were 6 bases for V and 0 bases for J; bases not matched to a gene: 6. This CDR3 is 15 amino acids long. CDR3 in DNA: TGTGCCAGCAGACAGGGGGTAGGGATGAACACTGAAGCTTTCTTT. It specifies CASRQGVGMNTEAFF.

The chain joins TRBV4-3 to TRBJ2-3; D is uncertain. The V and J ends lost 2 bases and 4 bases respectively, with 7 bases between them. The CDR3 runs to 13 residues. CDR1 and CDR2 (germline): LGHNA, YSLEER. CDR3 in amino acids: CASSQNFADTQYF. Here the CDR3 DNA reads TGCGCCAGCAGCCAAAATTTCGCAGATACGCAGTATTTT.

In its sample, this clonotype was seen a few times. The V call is TRBV12-3 or TRBV12-4, the J call TRBJ2-7; D remains unclear. V was cut by 7 bases and J by 0 bases, with 10 bases left in between. This CDR3 spans 13 amino acids. CDR3 region: CASTETNSYEQYF. In DNA form, the CDR3 reads TGTGCCAGCACCGAAACAAACTCCTACGAGCAGTACTTC.

This clonotype was observed a handful of times. The chain combines TRBV7-6 with TRBJ2-2; possible D gene TRBD1, 6 bases. CDR1 SGHVS and CDR2 FNYEAQ come from the germline V gene. The CDR3 covers 13 residues. Trimming took off 2 bases at V and 9 bases at J, with 10 bases between the two ends. CDR3 amino acids: CASSLWTDWELFF. As DNA, the CDR3 is TGTGCCAGCAGCTTATGGACAGACTGGGAGCTGTTTTTT.

This chain uses TRBV7-2 with TRBJ2-1; unclear D gene. Germline-derived CDR1 and CDR2 are SGHTA and FQGNSA. V gave up 2 bases and J gave up 4 bases, with 18 bases separating them. This CDR3 comprises 17 residues. CDR3 amino acids: CASSLLSSTATYNEQFF. The CDR3 DNA reads TGTGCCAGCAGCTTATTATCATCGACGGCTACATACAATGAGCAGTTCTTC.

This clonotype was recorded a few times. The chain couples TRBV12-5 to TRBJ2-1; D possibly matches TRBD1 or TRBD2 (5 bases each). In germline, CDR1 is LGHNT, CDR2 FRNRAP. This CDR3 comprises 13 residues. Trimming shortened V by 6 bases and J by 6 bases, and 12 bases separated the two germline ends. The chain's CDR3 is CASGPSGGNEQFF. Written as DNA, the CDR3 is TGTGCTAGTGGCCCCTCTGGGGGCAATGAGCAGTTCTTC.

This clonotype has only a few counts. This chain connects TRBV6-1 to TRBJ2-5; maybe TRBD2 (5 bases). The germline CDR1 and CDR2 sequences are MNHNS and SASEGT. Deletions cut 5 bases from V and 5 bases from J, with 18 bases between. The CDR3 consists of 15 residues. CDR3 protein: CASSLSSGSLETQYF. The CDR3 region has the DNA TGTGCCAGCAGTCTATCGTCGGGATCCCTGGAGACCCAGTACTTC.

This clonotype was detected only a few times. The CDR3 reads CASGTGGGVIEAFF. The CDR3 DNA is TGTGCCAGCGGGACAGGGGGCGGCGTGATCGAAGCTTTCTTT. V gene TRBV12-3 or TRBV12-4 combines with J gene TRBJ1-1; 12 bases align to TRBD1. CDR3 length: 14 residues. The V segment lost 8 bases and the J segment 8 bases; nucleotides outside the gene matches: 9.

This chain uses TRBV7-9 with TRBJ2-3, with D perhaps TRBD1 (6 bases). The germline gives CDR1 SEHNR, CDR2 FQNEAQ (reference sequence). V was cut by 5 bases and J by 2 bases, with 14 bases left in between. The CDR3 length is 15 residues. CDR3 in amino acids: CASSARQVLTDTQYF. The DNA for the CDR3 is TGTGCCAGCAGCGCGCGACAGGTTCTCACAGATACGCAGTATTTT.

J is TRBJ2-1 and V is TRBV10-3, with 7 bases that match TRBD2. With 0 bases clipped from V and 8 bases from J, the junction kept 4 bases outside the gene matches. CDR1 is ENHRY, CDR2 SYGVKD, per germline. The CDR3 contains 14 residues. The CDR3 reads CAISESTSPYEQFF. The CDR3 DNA sequence: TGTGCCATCAGTGAGTCGACTAGCCCCTATGAGCAGTTCTTC.

This rearrangement joins TRBV27 to TRBJ2-1; 7 nucleotides line up with TRBD2. The germline gives CDR1 MNHEY, CDR2 SMNVEV (reference sequence). CDR3 length equals 13 residues. J lost 7 bases, V lost 5 bases, and 5 bases had no gene match. The CDR3 nucleotides read TGTGCCAGCAGTGGACCCGGGAGGAATGAGCAGTTCTTC. Amino acid sequence: CASSGPGRNEQFF.

The CDR3 sequence: CASSEAYNQPQHF. In DNA form, the CDR3 reads TGTGCCAGCAGTGAGGCCTACAATCAGCCCCAGCATTTT. The chain uses TRBV6-6 and TRBJ1-5; D gene uncertain. The V end lost 5 bases, the J end lost 3 bases, and 8 bases lay between the germline ends. The CDR3 has 13 residues. From germline, CDR1 is MNHNY and CDR2 SVGAGI (reference sequence).

V is TRBV6-1 and J is TRBJ1-2, with TRBD1 as a possible D gene (5 bases). CDR1 and CDR2 from the germline V gene are MNHNS and SASEGT. V lost 0 bases, J lost 4 bases, and 9 bases lay in between. The CDR3 sequence is 14 residues long. The CDR3 spells CASSEAHGGYGYTF. As DNA, the CDR3 is TGTGCCAGCAGTGAAGCGCATGGGGGCTATGGCTACACCTTC.

The chain recombines TRBV20-1 with TRBJ2-1; D perhaps matches TRBD2 (6 bases). CDR1 and CDR2 (germline): DFQATT, SNEGSKA (reference sequence). This CDR3 comprises 15 residues. The ends were cut back, 3 bases at V and 7 bases at J, with 19 bases in the middle. The CDR3 spells CSASGGTSTENEQFF. The CDR3 coding sequence is TGCAGTGCTAGTGGCGGGACGTCCACGGAAAATGAGCAGTTCTTC.

The sample holds a few counts of this clonotype. The rearrangement joins TRBV23-1 to TRBJ2-7, with D unclear. TRBV23-1 qualifies as an ORF whose function is uncertain. Trimming cost V 4 bases and J 2 bases, with 18 bases left between them. CDR3 size: 16 residues. CDR3 nucleotides: TGCGCCAGCAGTCCCCCGAACCTGGGATCGGCCTACGAGCAGTACTTC. It codes for CASSPPNLGSAYEQYF.

For this clonotype: Its ends do not fully match the called genes, so a read error is possible. The rearrangement joins TRBV4-1 to TRBJ1-4; D remains ambiguous. The CDR3 extends over 14 amino acids. CDR1 and CDR2 from the germline V gene are MGHRA and YSYEKL. CDR3: CASSQESLNEKLFF. The CDR3 bases are TGTGCCAGCAGCCAAGAGTCACTTAATGAAAAACTGTTTTTT.